The subject of this entry is one T cell receptor (beta chain). Its antigen is undetermined. Once RNA had been extracted, it was reverse transcribed into cDNA to act as the sequencing template. Clones were sequenced by immunoSEQ multiplex PCR, and TCRdb holds only the in-frame ones, with some missing. This sample has about 180,000 clones; around 63% occur once, and the top ten carry over 1.5%. The source of the sample is a study of CD8+ T cells in alopecia areata. Study background: Treated individuals took tofacitinib by mouth, 5 to 10 mg twice daily. Overall study findings and caveats: Sequencing of scalp tissue also captures the resident alphabeta T cells of normal skin.

Germline assignment: CDR1 SGHDT and CDR2 YYEEEE. This CDR3 comprises 14 residues. Between the trimmed V and J ends, which lost 2 bases and 10 bases, there was a span of 13 bases. The sequencing here drew on CD4+ T cells sorted from blood, taken at week 0. This clonotype was obtained from a human donor with alopecia areata. The chain has TRBV5-6 and TRBJ1-6; D is uncertain. This chain's CDR3 is CASSFWVRRSPLHF. CDR3 sequence (DNA): TGTGCCAGCAGCTTCTGGGTCCGACGCTCACCCCTCCACTTT.